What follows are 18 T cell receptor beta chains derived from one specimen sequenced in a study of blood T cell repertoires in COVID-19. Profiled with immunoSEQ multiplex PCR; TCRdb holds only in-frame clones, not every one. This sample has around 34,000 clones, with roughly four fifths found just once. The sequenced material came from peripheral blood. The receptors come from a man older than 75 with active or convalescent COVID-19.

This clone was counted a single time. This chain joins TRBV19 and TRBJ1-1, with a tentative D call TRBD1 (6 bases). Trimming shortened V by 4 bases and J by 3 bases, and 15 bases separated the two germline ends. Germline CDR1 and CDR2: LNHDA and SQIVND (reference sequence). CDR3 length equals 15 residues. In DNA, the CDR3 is TGTGCCAGTAGTACGACAGGTATGGTGGACACTGAAGCTTTCTTT. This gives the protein CASSTTGMVDTEAFF. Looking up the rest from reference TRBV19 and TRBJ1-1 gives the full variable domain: DGGITQSPKYLFRKEGQNVTLSCEQNLNHDAMYWYRQDPGQGLRLIYYSQIVNDFQKGDIAEGYSVSREKKESFPLTVTSAQKNPTAFYLCASSTTGMVDTEAFFGQGTRLTVV.

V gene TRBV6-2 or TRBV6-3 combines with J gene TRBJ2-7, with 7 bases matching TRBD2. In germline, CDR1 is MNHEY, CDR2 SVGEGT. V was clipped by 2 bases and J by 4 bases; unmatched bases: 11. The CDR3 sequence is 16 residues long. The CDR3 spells CASSYGPGRESYEQYF. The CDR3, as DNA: TGTGCCAGCAGTTACGGTCCGGGGCGGGAGTCGTACGAGCAGTACTTC.

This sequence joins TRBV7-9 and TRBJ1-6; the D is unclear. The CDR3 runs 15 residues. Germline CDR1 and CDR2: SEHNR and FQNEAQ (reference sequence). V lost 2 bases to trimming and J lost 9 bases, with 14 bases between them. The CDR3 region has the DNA TGTGCCAGCAGCTTAAATACGGGGAGAATTTCACCCCTCCACTTT. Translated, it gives CASSLNTGRISPLHF.

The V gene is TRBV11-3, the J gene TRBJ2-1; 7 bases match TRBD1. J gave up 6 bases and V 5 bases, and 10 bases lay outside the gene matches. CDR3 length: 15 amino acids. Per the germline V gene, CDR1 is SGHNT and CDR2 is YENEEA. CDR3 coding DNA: TGTGCCAGCAGCCGAGGGGGCTCCACTTCCAATGAGCAGTTCTTC. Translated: CASSRGGSTSNEQFF.

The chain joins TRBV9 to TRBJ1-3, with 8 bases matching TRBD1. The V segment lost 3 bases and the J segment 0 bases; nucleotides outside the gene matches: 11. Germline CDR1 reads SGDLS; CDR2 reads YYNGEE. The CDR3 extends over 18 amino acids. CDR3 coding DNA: TGTGCCAGCAGCGGCGGGACAGGCCTATCCGTCTCTGGAAACACCATATATTTT. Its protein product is CASSGGTGLSVSGNTIYF.

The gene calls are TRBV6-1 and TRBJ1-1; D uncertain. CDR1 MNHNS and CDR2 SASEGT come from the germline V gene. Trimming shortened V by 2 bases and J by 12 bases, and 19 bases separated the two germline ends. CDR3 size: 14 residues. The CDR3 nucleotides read TGTGCCAGCAGTGAAAGCGGAAGCGACCGGATCACTTTCTTT. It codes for CASSESGSDRITFF.

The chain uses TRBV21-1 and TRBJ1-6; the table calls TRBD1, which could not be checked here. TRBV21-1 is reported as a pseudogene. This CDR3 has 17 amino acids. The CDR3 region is CASPTPLYRKNNSPLHF. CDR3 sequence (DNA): TGTGCCAGCCCTACGCCCCTGTACAGGAAGAATAATTCACCCCTCCACTTT.

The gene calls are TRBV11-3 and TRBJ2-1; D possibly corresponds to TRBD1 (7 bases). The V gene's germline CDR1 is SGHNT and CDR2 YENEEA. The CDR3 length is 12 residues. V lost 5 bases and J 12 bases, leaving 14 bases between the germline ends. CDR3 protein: CASSPRDRGQFF. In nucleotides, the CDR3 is TGTGCCAGCAGCCCGCGGGACAGAGGGCAGTTCTTC.

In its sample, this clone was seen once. The DNA for the CDR3 is TGTGCCAGCAGCTTGAGGACAGGCCGAGGACTTAATTTGGAGACCCAGTACTTC. Translating it yields CASSLRTGRGLNLETQYF. This rearrangement joins TRBV5-6 to TRBJ2-5; 7 bases align to TRBD1. CDR3 length equals 18 residues. Trimming removed 1 base from V and 5 bases from J; junction bases left unmatched: 17. Germline-derived CDR1 and CDR2 are SGHDT and YYEEEE.

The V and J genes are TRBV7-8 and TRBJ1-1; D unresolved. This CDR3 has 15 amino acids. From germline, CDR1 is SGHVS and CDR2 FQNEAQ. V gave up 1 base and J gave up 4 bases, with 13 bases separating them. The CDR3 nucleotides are TGTGCCAGCAGCTTAGGGGGAACGCGGGGCACTGAAGCTTTCTTT. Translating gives CASSLGGTRGTEAFF.

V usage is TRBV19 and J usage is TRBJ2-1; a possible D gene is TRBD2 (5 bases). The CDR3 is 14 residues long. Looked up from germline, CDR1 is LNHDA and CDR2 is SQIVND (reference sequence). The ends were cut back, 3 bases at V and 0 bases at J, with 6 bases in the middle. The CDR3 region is CASSMGSSYNEQFF. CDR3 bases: TGTGCCAGTAGTATGGGGAGCTCCTACAATGAGCAGTTCTTC.

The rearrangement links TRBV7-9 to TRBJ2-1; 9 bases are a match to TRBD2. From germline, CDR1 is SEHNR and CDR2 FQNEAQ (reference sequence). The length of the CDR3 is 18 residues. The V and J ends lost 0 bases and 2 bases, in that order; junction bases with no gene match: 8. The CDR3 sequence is CASSLALSGTSPYNEQFF. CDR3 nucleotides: TGTGCCAGCAGCTTAGCGCTCTCCGGGACTAGCCCCTACAATGAGCAGTTCTTC.

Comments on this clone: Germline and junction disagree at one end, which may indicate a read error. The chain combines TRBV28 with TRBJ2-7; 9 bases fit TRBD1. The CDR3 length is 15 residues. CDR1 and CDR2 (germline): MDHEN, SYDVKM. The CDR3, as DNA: TGTGCAAGCAAGGGGCCCGGGACAGGGCGCTACGAGCAGTACTTC. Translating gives CASKGPGTGRYEQYF.

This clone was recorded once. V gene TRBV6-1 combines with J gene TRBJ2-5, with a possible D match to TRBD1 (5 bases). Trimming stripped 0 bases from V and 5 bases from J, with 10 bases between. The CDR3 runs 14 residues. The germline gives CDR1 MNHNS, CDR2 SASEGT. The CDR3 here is CASSEARAGETQYF. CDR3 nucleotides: TGTGCCAGCAGTGAAGCCAGGGCCGGGGAGACCCAGTACTTC.

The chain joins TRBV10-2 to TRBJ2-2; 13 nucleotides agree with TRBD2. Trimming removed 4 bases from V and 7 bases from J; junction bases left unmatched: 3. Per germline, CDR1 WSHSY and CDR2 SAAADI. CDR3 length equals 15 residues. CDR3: CASSGLAGGGGELFF. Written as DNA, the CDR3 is TGCGCCAGCAGTGGACTAGCGGGAGGAGGCGGGGAGCTGTTTTTT.

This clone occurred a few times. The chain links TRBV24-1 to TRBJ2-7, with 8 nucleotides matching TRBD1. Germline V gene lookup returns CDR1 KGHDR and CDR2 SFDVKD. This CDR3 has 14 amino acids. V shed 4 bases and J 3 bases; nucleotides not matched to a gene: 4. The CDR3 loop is CATSDPDRDYEQYF. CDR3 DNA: TGTGCCACCAGTGACCCGGACAGGGACTACGAGCAGTACTTC.

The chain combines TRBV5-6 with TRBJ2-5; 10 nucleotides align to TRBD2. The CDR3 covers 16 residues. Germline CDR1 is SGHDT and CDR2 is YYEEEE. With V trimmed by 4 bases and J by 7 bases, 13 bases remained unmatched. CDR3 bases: TGTGCCAGCAGCGACCAGCGGGAGGGCCGTGATGGGACCCAGTACTTC. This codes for CASSDQREGRDGTQYF. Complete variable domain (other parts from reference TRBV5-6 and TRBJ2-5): DAGVTQSPTHLIKTRGQQVTLRCSPKSGHDTVSWYQQALGQGPQFIFQYYEEEERQRGNFPDRFSGHQFPNYSSELNVNALLLGDSALYLCASSDQREGRDGTQYFGPGTRLLVL.

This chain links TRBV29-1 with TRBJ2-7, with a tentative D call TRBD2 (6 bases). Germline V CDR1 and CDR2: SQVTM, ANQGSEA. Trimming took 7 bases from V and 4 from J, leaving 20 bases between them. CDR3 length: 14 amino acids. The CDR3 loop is CSAGGGGSGYEQYF. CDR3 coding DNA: TGCAGCGCCGGAGGTGGAGGGAGTGGATACGAGCAGTACTTC.